What follows are 26 T cell receptor beta chains derived from one specimen sequenced in a study of blood T cell repertoires in COVID-19. Sequencing was performed with immunoSEQ multiplex PCR; in TCRdb, only in-frame clones are kept and a portion is missing. This sample carries 30,000 or so clones, 91% of them seen once, and the ten largest clones take under 6%. Sequencing was carried out using peripheral blood. Receptor source: a human donor in a cohort sampled during active COVID-19.

The chain recombines TRBV19 with TRBJ1-5; D is possibly TRBD1 (6 bases). CDR3 length: 15 residues. V was pared by 5 bases and J by 2 bases, with 13 bases between. The germline gives CDR1 LNHDA, CDR2 SQIVND (reference sequence). The CDR3 spells CASSLHSGGNQPQHF. The CDR3 region has the DNA TGTGCCAGTAGTTTGCATTCAGGGGGCAATCAGCCCCAGCATTTT.

This clone was detected once. The chain is built from TRBV5-1 and TRBJ1-1, with 8 bases lining up with TRBD1. The V gene's germline CDR1 is SGHRS and CDR2 YFSETQ. After removal of 5 bases from V and 4 bases from J, the junction contained 10 bases not matched to a gene. The CDR3 spans 15 residues. The CDR3: CASRIQTGESTEAFF. CDR3 nucleotides: TGCGCCAGCAGGATCCAGACAGGGGAAAGCACTGAAGCTTTCTTT.

The V gene is TRBV6-6, the J gene TRBJ2-5, with D tentatively TRBD2 (5 bases). Trimming removed 7 bases from V and 5 bases from J, with 20 bases in between. In germline, CDR1 is MNHNY, CDR2 SVGAGI (reference sequence). The CDR3 length is 15 residues. CDR3 protein: CASTSAGLPAETQYF. In DNA, the CDR3 is TGTGCCAGCACCTCGGCGGGTCTACCGGCGGAGACCCAGTACTTC.

The gene calls are TRBV5-1 and TRBJ1-1; a weak D match, TRBD1 (5 bases). CDR3 length: 16 amino acids. V gave up 3 bases and J gave up 4 bases, with 19 bases separating them. Germline V lookup: CDR1 SGHRS, CDR2 YFSETQ. The CDR3 protein is CASSSIIVGGGTEAFF. The CDR3, as DNA: TGCGCCAGCAGCTCAATTATCGTCGGCGGGGGCACTGAAGCTTTCTTT.

The chain combines TRBV25-1 with TRBJ1-2; D remains unclear. The germline V gene has CDR1 MGHDK and CDR2 SYGVNS. Trimming removed 4 bases at V and 1 base at J, with 10 bases between. The CDR3 runs 14 residues. The CDR3 loop is CASSVPGFNYGYTF. In DNA, the CDR3 is TGTGCCAGCAGTGTTCCGGGTTTTAACTATGGCTACACCTTC.

The chain recombines TRBV18 with TRBJ1-5; D perhaps matches TRBD1 (6 bases). CDR3 length: 16 amino acids. CDR1 is KGHSH and CDR2 is LQKENI in the germline V gene. Trimming took 2 bases from V and 4 from J, leaving 15 bases between them. CDR3 in amino acids: CASSPAPGHGNQPQHF. CDR3 DNA sequence: TGTGCCAGCTCACCAGCTCCGGGACACGGGAATCAGCCCCAGCATTTT.

The rearrangement joins TRBV29-1 to TRBJ2-1; 9 bases line up with TRBD1. The CDR3 is 13 residues long. The junction had 3 bases not matched to a gene; V was cut back by 4 bases and J by 5 bases. CDR1 is SQVTM and CDR2 is ANQGSEA in the germline V gene. The CDR3 region has the DNA TGCAGCGTTGGGACAGGGGCAAACAATGAGCAGTTCTTC. It is translated as CSVGTGANNEQFF.

The V and J genes are TRBV5-1 and TRBJ1-2; 8 bases line up with TRBD1. CDR1 is SGHRS and CDR2 is YFSETQ in the germline V gene. The V and J ends lost 0 bases and 4 bases, in that order; junction bases with no gene match: 5. This CDR3 spans 15 amino acids. The CDR3 loop is CASSLGDRNPYGYTF. DNA of the CDR3: TGCGCCAGCAGCTTGGGGGACAGGAACCCCTATGGCTACACCTTC.

The chain uses TRBV19 and TRBJ1-2, with 8 bases lining up with TRBD1. The V gene's germline CDR1 is LNHDA and CDR2 SQIVND (reference sequence). The CDR3 extends over 15 amino acids. Germline trimming cut 5 bases from V and 4 bases from J; bases unmatched to any gene: 9. The CDR3 loop is CASSVAGTGGYGYTF. The DNA of the CDR3 is TGTGCCAGTAGTGTCGCCGGGACAGGCGGCTATGGCTACACCTTC.

The rearrangement uses TRBV27 and TRBJ2-5; D is unclear. Germline V gene sequence: CDR1 MNHEY, CDR2 SMNVEV (reference sequence). V shed 2 bases and J shed 7 bases, with 14 bases lying between them. The CDR3 length is 14 residues. CDR3 region: CASSLGTQPGTQYF. The CDR3 nucleotides read TGTGCCAGCAGTTTAGGTACACAACCAGGGACCCAGTACTTC.

Only one count was recorded for this clone. The chain joins TRBV2 to TRBJ1-6; possible D gene TRBD1, 5 bases. There are 16 residues in the CDR3. V was trimmed by 3 bases and J by 5 bases, leaving 14 bases between them. Germline lookup yields CDR1 SNHLY and CDR2 FYNNEI. CDR3 protein: CASSEQGGRNNSPLHF. The CDR3 coding sequence is TGTGCCAGCAGTGAGCAGGGAGGTAGAAATAATTCACCCCTCCACTTT.

The V call is TRBV6-5, the J call TRBJ1-1, with D perhaps TRBD1 (6 bases). This CDR3 is 14 amino acids long. Germline CDR1 MNHEY, CDR2 SVGAGI. Trimming shortened V by 5 bases and J by 1 base, and 11 bases separated the two germline ends. Here the CDR3 reads CASSPTGTNTEAFF. The CDR3 nucleotides are TGTGCCAGCAGTCCGACAGGTACGAACACTGAAGCTTTCTTT.

The chain recombines TRBV6-5 with TRBJ1-1; the match to TRBD1 covers 10 bases. With 2 bases clipped from V and 11 bases from J, the junction kept 8 bases outside the gene matches. The CDR3 is made up of 14 amino acids. CDR1 is MNHEY, CDR2 SVGAGI, per germline. The CDR3 spells CASSYGRTGGYAFF. The CDR3 nucleotides are TGTGCCAGCAGTTACGGAAGGACAGGGGGATACGCTTTCTTT.

The chain uses TRBV3-1 (or the pseudogene TRBV3-2) and TRBJ2-1; 11 bases line up with TRBD2. The CDR3 has 16 residues. V gave up 1 base and J gave up 8 bases; unmatched junction bases: 7. The germline CDR1 and CDR2 sequences are LGHDT and YNNKEL (reference sequence). This CDR3 reads CASSQGALAGGDEQFF. CDR3 sequence (DNA): TGTGCCAGCAGCCAAGGGGCCCTAGCGGGAGGAGATGAGCAGTTCTTC.

The chain joins TRBV29-1 to TRBJ1-2; 7 nucleotides agree with TRBD1. The CDR3 sequence is 11 residues long. The germline V gene has CDR1 SQVTM and CDR2 ANQGSEA. After removal of 7 bases from V and 8 bases from J, the junction contained 7 bases not matched to a gene. The CDR3 protein is CSATGLGGYTF. In nucleotides, the CDR3 is TGCAGCGCGACAGGGCTGGGAGGCTACACCTTC.

The CDR3 sequence is CASSSLLPGLTGNTIYF. The CDR3, as DNA: TGTGCCAGCAGTTCACTCCTCCCAGGGTTAACTGGAAACACCATATATTTT. The V and J genes are TRBV28 and TRBJ1-3, with D perhaps matching TRBD1 (5 bases). CDR1 and CDR2 (germline): MDHEN, SYDVKM. V was pared by 4 bases and J by 2 bases, with 18 bases between. The CDR3 is made up of 17 amino acids.

The chain couples TRBV7-2 to TRBJ1-1; possible D gene TRBD1, 6 bases. The germline V and J ends were trimmed by 1 base and 4 bases, with 13 bases remaining between them. The CDR3 length is 15 residues. Looked up from germline, CDR1 is SGHTA and CDR2 is FQGNSA. The CDR3 coding sequence is TGTGCCAGCAGCTTAGTTACAGGGCTGGGCACTGAAGCTTTCTTT. Translated, it gives CASSLVTGLGTEAFF.

The chain uses TRBV10-2 and TRBJ1-2; 8 bases agree with TRBD1. Per germline, CDR1 WSHSY and CDR2 SAAADI. CDR3 size: 16 residues. J gave up 5 bases and V 0 bases, and 8 bases lay outside the gene matches. DNA of the CDR3: TGCGCCAGCAGTGAGTCGAAACAGGGGGTTGCTTATGGCTACACCTTC. It is translated as CASSESKQGVAYGYTF.

This chain links TRBV7-6 with TRBJ2-1, with 7 bases that match TRBD1. Trimming at V came to 5 bases and at J to 1 base, leaving 5 bases not matched to a gene. There are 15 residues in the CDR3. Per germline, CDR1 SGHVS and CDR2 FNYEAQ. The CDR3 DNA reads as TGTGCCAGCAGCCCTTCGGGACAGTCCTACAATGAGCAGTTCTTC. This sequence encodes CASSPSGQSYNEQFF.

As concerns this clone: One end of the junction does not line up with germline, which may come from a read error. The chain is built from TRBV19 and TRBJ2-2; a weak D match, TRBD2 (7 bases). The germline V gene encodes CDR1 LNHDA and CDR2 SQIVND (reference sequence). The CDR3 length is 15 residues. The CDR3, as DNA: TGTGCCTGTAGGTGGGGGGGCCGGGACACCGGGGAGCTGTTTTTT. Amino acid sequence: CACRWGGRDTGELFF.

The V call is TRBV18, the J call TRBJ2-3; unclear D gene. Per germline, CDR1 KGHSH and CDR2 LQKENI. Trimming shortened V by 6 bases and J by 3 bases, and 7 bases separated the two germline ends. This CDR3 comprises 12 residues. The CDR3 reads CASSPKTDTQYF. DNA for the CDR3: TGTGCCAGCTCCCCCAAAACAGATACGCAGTATTTT.

This chain joins TRBV18 and TRBJ1-1; weak D call: TRBD1 (5 bases). CDR1 and CDR2 from the germline V gene are KGHSH and LQKENI. V shed 1 base and J shed 5 bases, with 14 bases lying between them. The CDR3 has 15 residues. The chain's CDR3 is CASSPQTRGRTEAFF. CDR3 DNA: TGTGCCAGCTCACCACAGACGCGGGGGAGGACTGAAGCTTTCTTT.

The V call is TRBV21-1, the J call TRBJ2-7; TRBD2 reflects the table's D call only, with no check against the DNA. TRBV21-1 is a recognized pseudogene. The CDR3 is 17 amino acids. CDR3 loop: CASSKASLAGVRYEQYV. CDR3 in DNA: TGTGCCAGCAGCAAAGCCTCTCTAGCGGGAGTAAGGTACGAGCAGTACGTC.

This chain uses TRBV6-5 with TRBJ2-5; 7 positions agree with TRBD2. Germline V gene data show CDR1 as MNHEY and CDR2 as SVGAGI. V lost 6 bases and J lost 2; bases outside the gene matches: 3. CDR3 length: 13 residues. The CDR3 nucleotides read TGTGCCAGCAGATCTAGCGGACAAGAGACCCAGTACTTC. It codes for CASRSSGQETQYF.

V is TRBV27 and J is TRBJ2-2, with TRBD1 matching 10 bases. Germline values: CDR1 MNHEY, CDR2 SMNVEV (reference sequence). With V trimmed by 1 base and J by 4 bases, 9 bases remained unmatched. The CDR3 has 18 amino acids. CDR3 residues: CASSLLGTGAYFTGELFF. The CDR3 coding sequence is TGTGCCAGCAGTTTATTAGGGACAGGGGCATATTTCACCGGGGAGCTGTTTTTT.

The chain links TRBV9 to TRBJ1-1; 10 bases map to TRBD1. Germline V gene sequence: CDR1 SGDLS, CDR2 YYNGEE. This CDR3 has 14 residues. The trim removed 4 bases at V and 4 bases at J, leaving 4 bases unmatched. The CDR3, as DNA: TGTGCCAGCAGCCCCCGGACAGGGGGCACTGAAGCTTTCTTT. Translation: CASSPRTGGTEAFF.